The clone carrying this T cell receptor (beta chain) was counted between two and nine times. This sample is drawn from a study of blood T cell repertoires in COVID-19. Across the study: Both acute and convalescent COVID-19 samples were obtained from the United States, Italy and Spain. In each case, the material was cDNA or gDNA derived from T cells, B-cell-depleted T cells, or PBMCs.

In the authors' methods: Nucleated cell number was recorded as an estimate derived from reference gene primer amplification. Profiling relied on immunoSEQ multiplex PCR, and the TCRdb table lists in-frame clones only, not all of them. The DNA was the basis for D and trimming; V, J and clone size are from that table. The sample holds approximately 100,000 clones; about 85% are singletons and the top ten take about 4.4%. Sequenced material: peripheral blood. The TCR sequence derives from a man aged 55 to 69 with acute or convalescent COVID-19.

DNA of the CDR3: TGTGCCAGTAGTATAGGACTAGGGGACTATGGCTACACCTTC. Residues: CASSIGLGDYGYTF. This chain uses TRBV19 with TRBJ1-2; a possible D gene is TRBD1 (5 bases). Germline loops: CDR1 LNHDA, CDR2 SQIVND (reference sequence). The CDR3 has 14 amino acids. With 1 base removed from V and 3 bases from J, the gap between germline ends came to 9 bases. Full variable domain (outside the CDR3, taken from reference TRBV19 and TRBJ1-2): DGGITQSPKYLFRKEGQNVTLSCEQNLNHDAMYWYRQDPGQGLRLIYYSQIVNDFQKGDIAEGYSVSREKKESFPLTVTSAQKNPTAFYLCASSIGLGDYGYTFGSGTRLTVV.